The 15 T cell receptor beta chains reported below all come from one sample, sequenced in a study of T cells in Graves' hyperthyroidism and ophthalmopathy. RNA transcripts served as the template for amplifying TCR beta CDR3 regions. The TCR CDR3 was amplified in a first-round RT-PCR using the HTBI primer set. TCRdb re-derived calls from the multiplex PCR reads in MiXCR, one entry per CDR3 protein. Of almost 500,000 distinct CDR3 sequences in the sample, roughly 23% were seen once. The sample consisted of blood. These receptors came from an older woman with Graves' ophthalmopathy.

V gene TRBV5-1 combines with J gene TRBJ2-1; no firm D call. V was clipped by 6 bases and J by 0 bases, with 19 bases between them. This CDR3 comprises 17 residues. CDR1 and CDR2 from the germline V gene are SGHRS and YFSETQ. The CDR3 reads CASNPGRADSSYNEQFF. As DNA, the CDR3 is TGCGCCAGCAACCCTGGCCGGGCGGATAGCTCCTACAATGAGCAGTTCTTC. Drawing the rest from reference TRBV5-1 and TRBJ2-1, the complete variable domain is KAGVTQTPRYLIKTRGQQVTLSCSPISGHRSVSWYQQTPGQGLQFLFEYFSETQRNKGNFPGRFSGRQFSNSRSEMNVSTLELGDSALYLCASNPGRADSSYNEQFFGPGTRLTVL.

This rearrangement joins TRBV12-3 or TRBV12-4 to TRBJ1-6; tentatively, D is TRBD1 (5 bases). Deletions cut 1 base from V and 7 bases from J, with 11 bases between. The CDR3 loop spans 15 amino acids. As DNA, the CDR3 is TGTGCCAGCAGTTTAGTAGGGGTCGCGAATTCACCCCTCCACTTT. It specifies CASSLVGVANSPLHF.

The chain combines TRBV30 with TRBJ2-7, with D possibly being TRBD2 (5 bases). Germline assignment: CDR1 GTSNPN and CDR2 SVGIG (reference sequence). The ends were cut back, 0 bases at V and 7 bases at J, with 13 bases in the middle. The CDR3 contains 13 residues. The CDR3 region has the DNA TGTGCCTGGAGTGTACGGTCGGGGATTGAGCAGTACTTC. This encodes CAWSVRSGIEQYF.

The CDR3: CASSVGAQGYTGELFF. The CDR3 DNA sequence: TGTGCCAGCAGCGTAGGAGCACAGGGTTACACCGGGGAGCTGTTTTTT. J is TRBJ2-2 and V is TRBV9, with D possibly matching TRBD1 (6 bases). Germline V gene sequence: CDR1 SGDLS, CDR2 YYNGEE. The germline V and J ends were trimmed by 0 bases and 3 bases, with 12 bases remaining between them. CDR3 size: 16 residues.

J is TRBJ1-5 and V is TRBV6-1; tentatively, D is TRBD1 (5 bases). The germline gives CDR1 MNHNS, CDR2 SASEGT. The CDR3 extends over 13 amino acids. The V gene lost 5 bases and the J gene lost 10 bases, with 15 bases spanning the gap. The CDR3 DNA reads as TGTGCCAGCAGTTCCCCGAAAGGGGATCCCCAGCATTTT. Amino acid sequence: CASSSPKGDPQHF.

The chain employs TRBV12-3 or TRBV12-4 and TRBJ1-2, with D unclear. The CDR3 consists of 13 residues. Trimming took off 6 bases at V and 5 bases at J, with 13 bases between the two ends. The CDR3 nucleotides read TGTGCCAGCAGAACACCCGGGCCTTATGGCTACACCTTC. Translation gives CASRTPGPYGYTF.

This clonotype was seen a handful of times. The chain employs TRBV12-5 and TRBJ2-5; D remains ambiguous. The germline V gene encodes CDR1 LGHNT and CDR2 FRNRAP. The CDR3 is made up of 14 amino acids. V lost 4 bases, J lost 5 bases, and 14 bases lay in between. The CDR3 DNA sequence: TGTGCTAGTGGTTCCTCTATAACCGGGGAGACCCAGTACTTC. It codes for CASGSSITGETQYF.

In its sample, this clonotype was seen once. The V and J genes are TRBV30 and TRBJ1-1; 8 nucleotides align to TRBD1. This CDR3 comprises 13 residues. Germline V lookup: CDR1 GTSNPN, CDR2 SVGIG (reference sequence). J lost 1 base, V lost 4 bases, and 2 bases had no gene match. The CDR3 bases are TGTGCCTGGAAAGGACAGGGGAACACTGAAGCTTTCTTT. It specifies CAWKGQGNTEAFF.

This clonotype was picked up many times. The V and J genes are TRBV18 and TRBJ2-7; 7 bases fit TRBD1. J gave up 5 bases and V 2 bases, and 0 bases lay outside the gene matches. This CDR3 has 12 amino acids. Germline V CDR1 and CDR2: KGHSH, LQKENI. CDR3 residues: CASSPTGDEQYF. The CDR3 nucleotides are TGTGCCAGCTCACCAACAGGGGACGAGCAGTACTTC.

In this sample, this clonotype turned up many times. The CDR3 loop reads CASSGTVLLAGYTDTQYF. CDR3 nucleotides: TGTGCCAGCAGCGGGACAGTCCTACTAGCGGGGTACACAGATACGCAGTATTTT. The gene calls are TRBV12-3 or TRBV12-4 and TRBJ2-3; 10 nucleotides match TRBD2. The CDR3 covers 18 residues. V lost 6 bases to trimming and J lost 2 bases; unmatched junction nucleotides: 14.

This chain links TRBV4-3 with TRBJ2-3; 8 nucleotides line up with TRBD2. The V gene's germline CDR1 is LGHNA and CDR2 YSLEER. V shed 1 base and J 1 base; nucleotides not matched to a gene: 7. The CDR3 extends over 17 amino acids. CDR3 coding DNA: TGCGCCAGCAGCCAAGCCGGAAGCGGGAGAGGCACAGATACGCAGTATTTT. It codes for CASSQAGSGRGTDTQYF.

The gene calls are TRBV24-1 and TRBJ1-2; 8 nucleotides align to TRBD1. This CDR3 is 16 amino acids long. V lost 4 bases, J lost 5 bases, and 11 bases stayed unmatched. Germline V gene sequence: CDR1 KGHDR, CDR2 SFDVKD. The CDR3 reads CATSDSKQGGLYGYTF. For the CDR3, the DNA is TGTGCCACCAGTGACTCCAAACAGGGGGGTTTGTATGGCTACACCTTC.

The CDR3 nucleotides are TGTGCCAGTAGTATAGATCTTTTGTCTGGGATCAGACGGGGAAACACCGGGGAGCTGTTTTTT. Protein: CASSIDLLSGIRRGNTGELFF. The chain uses TRBV19 and TRBJ2-2; D possibly corresponds to TRBD2 (5 bases). CDR1 and CDR2 (germline): LNHDA, SQIVND (reference sequence). The length of the CDR3 is 21 residues. Trimming cost V 0 bases and J 2 bases, with 25 bases left between them.

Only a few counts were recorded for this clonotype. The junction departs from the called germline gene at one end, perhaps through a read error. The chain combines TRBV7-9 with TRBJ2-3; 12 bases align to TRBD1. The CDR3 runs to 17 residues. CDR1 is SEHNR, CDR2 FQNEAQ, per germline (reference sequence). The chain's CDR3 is CASSLAGTGGGADTQYF. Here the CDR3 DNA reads TGCGCCAGCAGCTTGGCCGGGACAGGGGGCGGCGCAGATACGCAGTATTTT.

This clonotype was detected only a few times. The CDR3 nucleotides are TGCAGTGAGGGGAGTCTAGCCTCCCTCTACAATGAGCAGTTCTTC. As protein: CSEGSLASLYNEQFF. The V and J genes are TRBV20-1 and TRBJ2-1; D is possibly TRBD1 or TRBD2 (5 bases each). Germline lookup yields CDR1 DFQATT and CDR2 SNEGSKA (reference sequence). V gave up 7 bases and J gave up 3 bases, with 19 bases separating them. The CDR3 runs 15 residues.